This T cell receptor beta chain originates from a study of blood T cell repertoires in COVID-19. Turning to the study itself: COVID-19 samples collected from the United States, Italy and Spain covered acute and convalescent phases. PBMCs, B-cell-depleted T cells, or T cells provided the cDNA or gDNA that made up the material.

In the original analysis: How many nucleated cells were present was estimated from reference gene primer amplification. Only in-frame clones appear in the TCRdb table, and some are missing; sequencing was by immunoSEQ multiplex PCR. The DNA was the basis for D and trimming; V, J and clone size are from that table. The sample records under 300,000 clones, 80% to 90% being singletons. This CDR3 region has 15 residues. V dropped 3 bases and J dropped 2 bases, with 10 bases sitting between them. Germline V lookup: CDR1 SGHAT, CDR2 FQNNGV. The chain is built from TRBV11-2 and TRBJ1-4, with D uncertain. The clonotype originates from a man aged 30 to 45 who had recovered from COVID-19. The sample consisted of peripheral blood. CDR3 loop: CASSLMRGTNEKLFF. Written as DNA, the CDR3 is TGTGCCAGCAGCTTGATGCGAGGGACTAATGAAAAACTGTTTTTT.